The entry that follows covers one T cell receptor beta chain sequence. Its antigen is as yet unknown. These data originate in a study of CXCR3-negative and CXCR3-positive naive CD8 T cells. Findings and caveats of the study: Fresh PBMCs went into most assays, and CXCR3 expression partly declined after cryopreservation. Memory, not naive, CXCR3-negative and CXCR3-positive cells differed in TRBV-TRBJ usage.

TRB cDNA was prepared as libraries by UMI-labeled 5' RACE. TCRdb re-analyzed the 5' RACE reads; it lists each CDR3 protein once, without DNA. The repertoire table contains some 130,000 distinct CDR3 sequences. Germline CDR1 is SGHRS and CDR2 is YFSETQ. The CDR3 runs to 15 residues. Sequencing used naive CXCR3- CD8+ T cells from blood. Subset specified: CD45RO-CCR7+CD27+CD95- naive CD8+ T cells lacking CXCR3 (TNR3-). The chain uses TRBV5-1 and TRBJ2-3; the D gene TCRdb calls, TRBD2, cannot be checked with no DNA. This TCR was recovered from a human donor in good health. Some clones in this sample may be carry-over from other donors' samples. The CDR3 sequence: CASKGLAGSTDTQYF.